This T cell receptor (beta chain) was sequenced in a study of blood T cell repertoires in COVID-19. Produced via immunoSEQ multiplex PCR; TCRdb's table is partial and in-frame only. The sample has about 40,000 clones, approximately 88% seen once. Deletions cut 0 bases from V and 2 bases from J, with 7 bases between. Per the germline V gene, CDR1 is ENHRY and CDR2 is SYGVKD. CDR3 length: 14 amino acids. Sequencing used peripheral blood. This rearrangement joins TRBV10-3 to TRBJ1-1; no clear D gene. The sequence was collected from a woman aged 70-85 years with acute or convalescent COVID-19. CDR3 coding DNA: TGTGCCATCAGTGAGTCGGTCTACAACACTGAAGCTTTCTTT. It yields the protein CAISESVYNTEAFF.